Shown below are 27 T cell receptor beta chains from a single sample sequenced in a study of PD-1 blockade in classical Hodgkin lymphoma (dated by TCRdb to the early 2020s). Receptors were amplified or captured by the immunoSEQ multiplex PCR assay. The table was pulled from immuneACCESS by TCRdb, which kept in-frame rearrangements only. Such tables lose some clones; where checked, under half of the loss comes from unresolved V genes, and the rest has no known cause. The sample records about 15,000 clones, roughly 87% of which are singletons. Of the sample, roughly 3.6% is held by the ten largest clones. According to the study, the label for this sample's time point signals: newly diagnosed, previously untreated cHL patient sample. Sample: peripheral blood mononuclear cells (PBMCs). Receptors originate from a human donor with classical Hodgkin lymphoma.

The chain is built from TRBV28 and TRBJ2-6; D ambiguous. The CDR3 totals 18 residues. Trimming shortened V by 2 bases and J by 0 bases, and 14 bases separated the two germline ends. Germline V CDR1 and CDR2: MDHEN, SYDVKM. The CDR3 protein is CASSLGGLTGSGANVLTF. The CDR3 region has the DNA TGTGCCAGCAGTTTAGGTGGTTTGACCGGCTCTGGGGCCAACGTCCTGACTTTC. The whole variable domain, remainder taken from reference TRBV28 and TRBJ2-6, is DVKVTQSSRYLVKRTGEKVFLECVQDMDHENMFWYRQDPGLGLRLIYFSYDVKMKEKGDIPEGYSVSREKKERFSLILESASTNQTSMYLCASSLGGLTGSGANVLTFGAGSRLTVL.

The genes are TRBV30 and TRBJ1-1; D not resolved. This CDR3 contains 13 residues. Germline V gene sequence: CDR1 GTSNPN, CDR2 SVGIG (reference sequence). V lost 3 bases and J 0 bases, leaving 8 bases between the germline ends. Here the CDR3 DNA reads TGTGCCTGGAGGGCTGACCTGAACACTGAAGCTTTCTTT. This sequence encodes CAWRADLNTEAFF.

The rearrangement links TRBV7-2 to TRBJ1-2; D is unresolved. Germline values: CDR1 SGHTA, CDR2 FQGNSA. The V end was cut by 2 bases, the J end by 2 bases, with 6 bases between. CDR3 length: 13 residues. The CDR3 loop is CASSLRQNYGYTF. The CDR3 nucleotides are TGTGCCAGCAGCTTACGGCAGAACTATGGCTACACCTTC.

This chain uses TRBV28 with TRBJ2-5; TRBD1 matches at 8 bases. Germline V gene data show CDR1 as MDHEN and CDR2 as SYDVKM. The CDR3 is 16 amino acids. Trimming took 4 bases from V and 3 from J; bases not matched to a gene: 10. CDR3 coding DNA: TGTGCCAGCAGTTCTCAGCCGCCGACAGGGGAAGAGACCCAGTACTTC. Translation gives CASSSQPPTGEETQYF.

V is TRBV5-4 and J is TRBJ1-2, with 9 bases matching TRBD1. V lost 1 base and J lost 6; bases outside the gene matches: 7. Germline V gives CDR1 SGHNT, CDR2 YYREEE (reference sequence). This CDR3 has 15 amino acids. The DNA for the CDR3 is TGTGCCAGCAGCTTGCCCGGGACAGGGAGGCATGGCTACACCTTC. It codes for CASSLPGTGRHGYTF.

The V call is TRBV5-1, the J call TRBJ1-1, with D perhaps matching TRBD1 (6 bases). The CDR3 is made up of 14 amino acids. In germline, CDR1 is SGHRS, CDR2 YFSETQ. V gave up 4 bases and J gave up 1 base, with 11 bases separating them. CDR3 nucleotides: TGCGCCAGCAGCCCGCCAGGGGCGAACACTGAAGCTTTCTTT. Translating it yields CASSPPGANTEAFF. The whole variable domain, filled in from reference TRBV5-1 and TRBJ1-1, reads KAGVTQTPRYLIKTRGQQVTLSCSPISGHRSVSWYQQTPGQGLQFLFEYFSETQRNKGNFPGRFSGRQFSNSRSEMNVSTLELGDSALYLCASSPPGANTEAFFGQGTRLTVV.

V is TRBV15 and J is TRBJ2-7; D is possibly TRBD2 (6 bases). The CDR3 is 14 residues long. The V and J ends lost 0 bases and 2 bases respectively, with 8 bases between them. CDR1 LNHNV and CDR2 YYDKDF come from the germline V gene (reference sequence). CDR3 in amino acids: CATSRDLATYEQYF. As DNA, the CDR3 is TGTGCCACCAGCAGAGATCTAGCGACCTACGAGCAGTACTTC.

This sequence joins TRBV6-5 and TRBJ1-2; 8 bases align to TRBD1. The length of the CDR3 is 13 residues. V was pared by 11 bases and J by 1 base, with 6 bases of the junction left unmatched. CDR1 MNHEY and CDR2 SVGAGI come from the germline V gene. For the CDR3, the DNA is TGTGCCGTACGGACAGGGCTTAACTATGGCTACACCTTC. Encoded protein: CAVRTGLNYGYTF.

The J gene is TRBJ2-1, the V gene TRBV9, with a weak D call TRBD1 (6 bases). The CDR3 covers 14 residues. Germline CDR1 SGDLS, CDR2 YYNGEE. V was cut by 0 bases and J by 3 bases, with 7 bases left in between. CDR3 sequence reads: CASSVGGGYNEQFF. As DNA, the CDR3 is TGTGCCAGCAGCGTAGGAGGGGGCTACAATGAGCAGTTCTTC.

This clone appeared a few times. The chain has TRBV21-1 and TRBJ2-7; TRBD2, the table's D call, lacks a check against the DNA. TRBV21-1 is given as a pseudogene. The CDR3 is 24 amino acids. CDR3 nucleotides: TGTGCCAGCAGCAAAGTTCTTTCAGGACAGGGCCGTGGGCCGGGACTAGCGGGGCCCTACGAGCAGTACTTC. Translated, it gives CASSKVLSGQGRGPGLAGPYEQYF.

The CDR3 bases are TGTGCCAGCAGCCCCCGAGCCCAAGGCACGAACACTGAAGCTTTCTTT. Its protein product is CASSPRAQGTNTEAFF. The chain joins TRBV7-2 to TRBJ1-1; D gene uncertain. Deletions cut 5 bases from V and 1 base from J, with 17 bases between. The CDR3 covers 16 residues. Looked up from germline, CDR1 is SGHTA and CDR2 is FQGNSA.

V is TRBV29-1 and J is TRBJ2-1; 11 bases align to TRBD2. Germline CDR1 reads SQVTM; CDR2 reads ANQGSEA. The CDR3 runs to 12 residues. Trimming took 7 bases from V and 6 from J; bases not matched to a gene: 2. CDR3 residues: CSGGTSGNEQFF. The CDR3 nucleotides are TGCAGCGGGGGGACTAGCGGCAATGAGCAGTTCTTC.

V is TRBV14 and J is TRBJ2-5; 11 bases line up with TRBD2. Germline trimming cut 4 bases from V and 4 bases from J; bases unmatched to any gene: 11. CDR3 size: 17 residues. From germline, CDR1 is SGHDN and CDR2 FVKESK. CDR3 residues: CASSRILSGRGGETQYF. In DNA, the CDR3 is TGTGCCAGCAGCCGTATACTTAGCGGGAGGGGAGGAGAGACCCAGTACTTC.

In its sample, this clone was seen once. One end of the junction varies from germline; a read error may be responsible. The chain is built from TRBV6-6 and TRBJ2-7; 13 nucleotides agree with TRBD2. This CDR3 spans 13 amino acids. Germline V gives CDR1 MNHNY, CDR2 SVGAGI (reference sequence). In DNA form, the CDR3 reads TGTGCCAGCAGTTATTCGGGACTAGCGGGATCCCGCTTC. Its protein product is CASSYSGLAGSRF.

The chain joins TRBV4-3 to TRBJ2-1; 10 bases line up with TRBD2. The CDR3 has 16 amino acids. CDR1 and CDR2 (germline): LGHNA, YSLEER. With 1 base clipped from V and 4 bases from J, the junction kept 4 bases outside the gene matches. The CDR3 sequence: CASSQAGTSAYNEQFF. In nucleotides, the CDR3 is TGCGCCAGCAGCCAAGCGGGGACTAGCGCTTACAATGAGCAGTTCTTC.

The chain couples TRBV10-1 to TRBJ2-3; D may be TRBD1 (8 bases). There are 16 residues in the CDR3. V lost 3 bases and J 3 bases, leaving 16 bases between the germline ends. In germline, CDR1 is WNHNN, CDR2 SYGVQD (reference sequence). DNA for the CDR3: TGCGCCAGCAGTGACGGACAGGGAGGGGTAACAGATACGCAGTATTTT. Translation gives CASSDGQGGVTDTQYF.

V is TRBV9 and J is TRBJ2-4; no definite D call. Germline CDR1 and CDR2: SGDLS and YYNGEE. Trimming removed 0 bases at V and 2 bases at J, with 9 bases between. This CDR3 is 15 amino acids long. For the CDR3, the DNA is TGTGCCAGCAGCGTAGAACAAGGGCCCAAAAACATTCAGTACTTC. Translating gives CASSVEQGPKNIQYF.

V is TRBV11-2 and J is TRBJ2-7; maybe TRBD1 (7 bases). Germline lookup yields CDR1 SGHAT and CDR2 FQNNGV. The CDR3 has 15 residues. V lost 8 bases and J lost 3, with 20 bases in between. DNA for the CDR3: TGTGCCAGCCGCCGGAGGGACAGCGTGTACTACGAGCAGTACTTC. Amino acid sequence: CASRRRDSVYYEQYF.

The J gene is TRBJ2-7, the V gene TRBV28, with TRBD1 identical over 8 bases. CDR1 and CDR2 from the germline V gene are MDHEN and SYDVKM. There are 13 residues in the CDR3. J gave up 5 bases and V 6 bases, and 6 bases lay outside the gene matches. DNA of the CDR3: TGTGCCAGCAGCCCAGGGGGCGGGAACGAGCAGTACTTC. It specifies CASSPGGGNEQYF. The complete variable domain, with remaining parts taken from reference TRBV28 and TRBJ2-7, reads DVKVTQSSRYLVKRTGEKVFLECVQDMDHENMFWYRQDPGLGLRLIYFSYDVKMKEKGDIPEGYSVSREKKERFSLILESASTNQTSMYLCASSPGGGNEQYFGPGTRLTVT.

This clone was seen only a few times. CDR3 in amino acids: CAWSRGQGVEQYF. The CDR3 bases are TGTGCCTGGAGCCGAGGACAGGGTGTCGAGCAGTACTTC. The chain couples TRBV30 to TRBJ2-7; 8 nucleotides agree with TRBD1. The CDR3 contains 13 residues. In germline, CDR1 is GTSNPN, CDR2 SVGIG (reference sequence). V lost 3 bases and J lost 6; bases outside the gene matches: 7.

The chain joins TRBV4-3 to TRBJ1-1, with 8 nucleotides matching TRBD1. The CDR3 extends over 16 amino acids. Looked up from germline, CDR1 is LGHNA and CDR2 is YSLEER. Losses at the gene ends were 2 bases for V and 4 bases for J; bases not matched to a gene: 9. The CDR3 protein is CASSQHPGTGGTEAFF. In DNA form, the CDR3 reads TGCGCCAGCAGCCAACACCCAGGCACAGGGGGCACTGAAGCTTTCTTT.

The table lists this clone with a few counts. This chain uses TRBV28 with TRBJ1-1; TRBD1 might be the D (5 bases). V was trimmed by 7 bases and J by 4 bases, leaving 16 bases between them. This CDR3 is 14 amino acids long. CDR1 and CDR2 from the germline V gene are MDHEN and SYDVKM. The DNA of the CDR3 is TGTGCCAGCACCGTAGGCGGGGCGGGCACTGAAGCTTTCTTT. Its protein is CASTVGGAGTEAFF.

This chain links TRBV20-1 with TRBJ2-7; D remains ambiguous. Germline CDR1 and CDR2: DFQATT and SNEGSKA (reference sequence). The CDR3 consists of 10 residues. V shed 3 bases and J shed 12 bases, with 12 bases lying between them. The CDR3 here is CSARDQTTYF. Here the CDR3 DNA reads TGCAGTGCTAGGGACCAAACCACGTACTTC.

The rearrangement uses TRBV21-1 and TRBJ2-1; the DNA was not compared with TRBD2, the D call given in the table. TRBV21-1 is termed a pseudogene. The CDR3 contains 19 residues. The CDR3 sequence: CASSNNRESLAEGYNEQFF. In DNA form, the CDR3 reads TGTGCCAGCAGCAACAACAGGGAAAGCCTAGCGGAAGGTTACAATGAGCAGTTCTTC.

This chain links TRBV15 with TRBJ2-7; 8 bases are shared with TRBD2. The junction had 6 bases not matched to a gene; V was cut back by 8 bases and J by 0 bases. The germline V gene encodes CDR1 LNHNV and CDR2 YYDKDF (reference sequence). The CDR3 spans 14 residues. The CDR3 region has the DNA TGTGCCACCGACTCGGGAGGGAGCTCCTACGAGCAGTACTTC. This encodes CATDSGGSSYEQYF.

V and J are TRBV7-3 and TRBJ2-5; 7 positions agree with TRBD2. This CDR3 has 14 residues. CDR1 and CDR2 from the germline V gene are SGHTA and FQGTGA. J gave up 3 bases and V 3 bases, and 4 bases lay outside the gene matches. In DNA form, the CDR3 reads TGTGCCAGCAGCTTCGGGGGAGGGGAAGAGACCCAGTACTTC. Translation: CASSFGGGEETQYF.

A single count supports this clone. V gene TRBV7-2 combines with J gene TRBJ2-7; 8 bases are a match to TRBD1. The CDR3 totals 14 residues. The V gene's germline CDR1 is SGHTA and CDR2 FQGNSA. V trimming: 3 bases; J trimming: 3 bases; junction bases outside the gene matches: 4. As DNA, the CDR3 is TGTGCCAGCAGCTTTGGACAGGGCCACTACGAGCAGTACTTC. Protein sequence: CASSFGQGHYEQYF.